This T cell receptor beta chain came from a study of PD-1 blockade in classical Hodgkin lymphoma. General study points: Compared with baseline, CD4+ but not CD8+ TCR diversity had risen significantly by C4D1.

As regards this clone: Its specificity is not known.

The V end was cut by 0 bases, the J end by 7 bases, with 13 bases between. The length of the CDR3 is 14 residues. Germline CDR1 is SGHKS and CDR2 is YYEKEE (reference sequence). The method was immunoSEQ multiplex PCR; TCRdb's version includes in-frame clones alone and lacks a portion of them. This sample yields roughly 56,000 clones, of which nearly 90% are seen a single time; roughly 8.7% belongs to the top ten. Time point here: cycle 4 day 1 (C4D1), after 5 to 7 weeks of nivolumab. Brentuximab vedotin exposure varied, and every patient relapsed after autologous stem cell transplantation. Complete response, partial response or progressive disease constituted the best responses recorded.

Sequences were derived from peripheral blood mononuclear cells (PBMCs), sampled before the fourth cycle of nivolumab. The chain has TRBV5-5 and TRBJ1-2; D unresolved. This clonotype was obtained from a human donor with classical Hodgkin lymphoma. Here the CDR3 reads CASSLGSMGPGYTF. The CDR3 DNA sequence: TGTGCCAGCAGCTTGGGGTCGATGGGTCCTGGCTACACCTTC.